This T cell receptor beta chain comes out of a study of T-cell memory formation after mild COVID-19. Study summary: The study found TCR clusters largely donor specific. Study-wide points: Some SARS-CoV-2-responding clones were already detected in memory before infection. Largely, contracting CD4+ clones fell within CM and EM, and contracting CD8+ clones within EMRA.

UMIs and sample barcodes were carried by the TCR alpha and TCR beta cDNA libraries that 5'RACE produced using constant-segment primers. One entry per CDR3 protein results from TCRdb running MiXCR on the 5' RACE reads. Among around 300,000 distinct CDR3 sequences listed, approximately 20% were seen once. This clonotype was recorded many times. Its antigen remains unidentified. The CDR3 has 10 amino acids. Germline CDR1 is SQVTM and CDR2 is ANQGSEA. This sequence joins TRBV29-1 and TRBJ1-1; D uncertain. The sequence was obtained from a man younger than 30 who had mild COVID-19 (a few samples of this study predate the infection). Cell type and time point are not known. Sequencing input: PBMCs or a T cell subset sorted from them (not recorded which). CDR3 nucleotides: TGCATGGTTACGAACACTGAAGCTTTCTTT. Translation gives CMVTNTEAFF.